Described below is a single TCR beta chain sequence and its context. Its recognized antigen is unknown. No much larger clone exists at a distance of one base, and base qualities are not known. RNA was extracted using the RNeasy kit, and about 0.45 to 1 ug of the RNA was reverse transcribed with random hexamers. The immunoSEQ multiplex PCR assay, which covers 54 Vbeta and 13 Jbeta segments, was used to amplify TCR beta CDR3 regions. To correct PCR amplification bias, a synthetic template baseline was used for both primer optimization and computational correction. Regarding the original processing steps: Only productive sequences were kept, with reads annotated to V, D and J genes according to IMGT and analyzed in immunoSEQ Analyzer. Clonality was computed as one minus Shannon entropy normalized by log2 of the number of productive unique sequences. Public and private clones were assessed among the 100 most prevalent clones of each patient and control. Clones were defined as Susac-specific if absent from the healthy and MS cohorts, from around 1,100 published viral clones and from other ImmuneACCESS disease sequences. TCRdb trimmed public reads at Q25 via fastp, called clones via MiXCR and kept in-frame beta chains. Rows matching on CDR3 protein sequence are summarized as one entry with the most common DNA and genes. The V and J calls were determined by TCRdb, not by the authors. Counted in this sample were around 130,000 distinct CDR3 sequences; 94% of them appeared once. In total, the top ten clones hold more than 0.095% of the sample.

This sample was taken from a study of CD8 T cells in Susac syndrome (dated by TCRdb to between 2018 and 2020). Looking at the study overall: The study used repertoire sequencing to test whether antigen drove CD8+ T cell activation and differentiation in Susac syndrome.

Overall study outcomes, separate from this receptor: The TCR sequencing and HLA analysis was acknowledged to have included a relatively small number of individuals.

Peripheral blood CD8+ and CD4+ T cells from healthy donors, Susac syndrome patients and multiple sclerosis patients were profiled by high-throughput TCR beta sequencing. Healthy donors were included as age- and sex-matched controls. Bulk CD8+ and CD4+ T cells were purified by magnetic negative isolation, while CD8+ TEMRA cells were enriched using FACS. Blood was collected in EDTA tubes and processed within 24 hours, with PBMCs isolated through density gradient centrifugation. PBMCs destined for TCR sequencing were cryopreserved in liquid nitrogen and later thawed in a 37 °C water bath. Purity of sorted or isolated CD4+, CD8+ and CD8+ TEMRA cells was at least 90%. The receptor was derived from a human donor in good health. Sequencing was done on a sample of CD4+ T cells from PBMCs.

The sequenced DNA: TGTGCCAGCAGACGCACTGGGCGTGATACGCAGTATTTT. This is translated as CASRRTGRDTQYF. The rearrangement combines TRBV2 with TRBJ2-3; no D segment can be confidently identified. Including cysteine and phenylalanine, the CDR3 has 13 amino acids. The entry retains the CDR3 DNA only, 39 bases that are in frame from base 1. As encoded in the germline V gene, CDR1 is SNHLY while CDR2 is FYNNEI. Trimming costs V 6 bases and J 6 bases, and their ends lie 13 bases apart. Extended through the reference TRBV2 and TRBJ2-3 proteins, this CDR3 yields the full variable domain: EPEVTQTPSHQVTQMGQEVILRCVPISNHLYFYWYRQILGQKVEFLVSFYNNEISEKSEIFDDQFSVERPDGSNFTLKIRSTKLEDSAMYFCASRRTGRDTQYFGPGTRLTVL.